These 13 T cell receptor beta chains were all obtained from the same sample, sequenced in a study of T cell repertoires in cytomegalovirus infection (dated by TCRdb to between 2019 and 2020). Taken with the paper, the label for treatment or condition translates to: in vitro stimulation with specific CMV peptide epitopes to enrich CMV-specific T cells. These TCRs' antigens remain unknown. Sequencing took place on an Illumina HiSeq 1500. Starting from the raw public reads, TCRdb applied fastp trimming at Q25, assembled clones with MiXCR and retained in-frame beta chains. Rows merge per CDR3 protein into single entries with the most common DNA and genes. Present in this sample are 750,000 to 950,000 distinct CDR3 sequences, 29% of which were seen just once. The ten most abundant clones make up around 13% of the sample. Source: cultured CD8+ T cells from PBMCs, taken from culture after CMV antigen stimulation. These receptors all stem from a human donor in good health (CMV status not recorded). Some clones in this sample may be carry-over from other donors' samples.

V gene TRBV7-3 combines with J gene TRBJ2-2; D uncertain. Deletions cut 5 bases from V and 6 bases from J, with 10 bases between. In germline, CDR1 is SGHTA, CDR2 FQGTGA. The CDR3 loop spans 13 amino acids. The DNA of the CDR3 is TGTGCCAGCAGCCAGGTCGGAGCCGGGGAGCTGTTTTTT. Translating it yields CASSQVGAGELFF.

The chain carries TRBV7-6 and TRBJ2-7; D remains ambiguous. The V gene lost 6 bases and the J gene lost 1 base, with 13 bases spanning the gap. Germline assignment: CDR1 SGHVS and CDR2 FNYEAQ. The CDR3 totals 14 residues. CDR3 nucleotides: TGTGCCAGCAGTGGACCGGGCCCATCCTACGAGCAGTACTTC. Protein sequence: CASSGPGPSYEQYF.

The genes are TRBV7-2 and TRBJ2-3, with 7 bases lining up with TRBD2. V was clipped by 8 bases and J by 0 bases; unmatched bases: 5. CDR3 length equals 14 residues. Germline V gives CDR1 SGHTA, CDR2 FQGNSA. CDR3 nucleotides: TGTGCCAGCGATAGAGCGGGGAGCACAGATACGCAGTATTTT. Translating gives CASDRAGSTDTQYF.

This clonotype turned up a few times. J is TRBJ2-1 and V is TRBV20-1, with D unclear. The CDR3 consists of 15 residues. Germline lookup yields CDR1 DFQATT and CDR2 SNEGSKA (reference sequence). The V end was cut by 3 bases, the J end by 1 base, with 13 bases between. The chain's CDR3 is CSASDLYSSYNEQFF. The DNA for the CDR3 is TGCAGTGCTAGTGATCTGTACTCGTCCTACAATGAGCAGTTCTTC.

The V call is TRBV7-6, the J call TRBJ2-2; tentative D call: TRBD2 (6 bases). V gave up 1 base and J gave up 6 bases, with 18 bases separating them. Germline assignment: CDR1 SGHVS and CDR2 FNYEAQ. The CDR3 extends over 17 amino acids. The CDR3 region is CASSLGWGRGKPGELFF. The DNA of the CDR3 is TGTGCCAGCAGCTTAGGGTGGGGCCGGGGGAAGCCCGGGGAGCTGTTTTTT.

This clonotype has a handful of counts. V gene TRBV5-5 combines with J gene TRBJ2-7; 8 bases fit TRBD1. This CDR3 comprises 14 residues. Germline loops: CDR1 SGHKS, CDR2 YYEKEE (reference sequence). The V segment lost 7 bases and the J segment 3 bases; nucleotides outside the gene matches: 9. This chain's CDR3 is CASGYGQGYYEQYF. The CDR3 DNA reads TGTGCCAGCGGGTATGGACAGGGTTACTACGAGCAGTACTTC.

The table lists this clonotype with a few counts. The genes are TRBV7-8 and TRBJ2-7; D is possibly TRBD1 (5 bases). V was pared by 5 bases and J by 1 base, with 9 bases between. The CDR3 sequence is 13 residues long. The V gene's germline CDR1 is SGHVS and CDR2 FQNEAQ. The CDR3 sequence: CASSVGHSYEQYF. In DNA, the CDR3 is TGTGCCAGCAGCGTAGGACATTCCTACGAGCAGTACTTC.

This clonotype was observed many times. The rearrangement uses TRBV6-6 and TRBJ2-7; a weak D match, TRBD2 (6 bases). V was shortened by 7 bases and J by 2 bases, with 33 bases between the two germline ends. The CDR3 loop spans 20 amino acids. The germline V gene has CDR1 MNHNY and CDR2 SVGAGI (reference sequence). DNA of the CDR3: TGTGCCAGCACGGAACGGGGGAGGAGACTATCTTTCCCCGACACCTACGAGCAGTACGTC. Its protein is CASTERGRRLSFPDTYEQYV.

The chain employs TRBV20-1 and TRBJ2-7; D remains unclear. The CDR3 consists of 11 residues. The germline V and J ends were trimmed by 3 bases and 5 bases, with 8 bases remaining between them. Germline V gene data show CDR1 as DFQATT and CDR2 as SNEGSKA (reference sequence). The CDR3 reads CSARGAHEQYV. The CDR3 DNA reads TGCAGTGCTAGGGGCGCTCACGAGCAGTACGTC.

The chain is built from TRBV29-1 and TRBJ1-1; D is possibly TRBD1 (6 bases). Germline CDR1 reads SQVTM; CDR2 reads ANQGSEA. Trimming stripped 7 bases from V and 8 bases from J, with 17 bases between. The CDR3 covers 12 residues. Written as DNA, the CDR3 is TGCAGCGCCCGAGAGGGGGTCCTCGAAGCTTTCTTT. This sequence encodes CSAREGVLEAFF. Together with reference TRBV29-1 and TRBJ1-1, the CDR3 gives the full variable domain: SAVISQKPSRDICQRGTSLTIQCQVDSQVTMMFWYRQQPGQSLTLIATANQGSEATYESGFVIDKFPISRPNLTFSTLTVSNMSPEDSSIYLCSAREGVLEAFFGQGTRLTVV.

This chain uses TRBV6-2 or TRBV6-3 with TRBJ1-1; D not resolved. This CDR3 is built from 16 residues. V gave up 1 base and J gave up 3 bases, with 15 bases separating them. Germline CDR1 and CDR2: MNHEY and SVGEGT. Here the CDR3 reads CASSYYPSLVDTEAFF. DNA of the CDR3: TGTGCCAGCAGTTACTACCCCTCCCTGGTGGACACTGAAGCTTTCTTT.

CDR3 nucleotides: TGTGCCAGCAGCCATACAGGTCCCCAGTCACCCCTCCACTTT. It translates to CASSHTGPQSPLHF. This rearrangement joins TRBV27 to TRBJ1-6; a possible D gene is TRBD1 (5 bases). Germline CDR1 reads MNHEY; CDR2 reads SMNVEV (reference sequence). This CDR3 has 14 residues. Trimming removed 6 bases at V and 10 bases at J, with 16 bases between.

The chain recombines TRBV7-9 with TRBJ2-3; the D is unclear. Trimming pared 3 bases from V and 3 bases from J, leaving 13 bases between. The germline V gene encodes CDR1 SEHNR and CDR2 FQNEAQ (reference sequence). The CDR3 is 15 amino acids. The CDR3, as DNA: TGTGCCAGCAGCTTGACACGACAAAGTACAGATACGCAGTATTTT. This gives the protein CASSLTRQSTDTQYF. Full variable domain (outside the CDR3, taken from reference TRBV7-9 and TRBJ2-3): DTGVSQNPRHKITKRGQNVTFRCDPISEHNRLYWYRQTLGQGPEFLTYFQNEAQLEKSRLLSDRFSAERPKGSFSTLEIQRTEQGDSAMYLCASSLTRQSTDTQYFGPGTRLTVL.